This is a list of T cell receptor beta chains from one sample in a study of blood T cell repertoires in COVID-19. Profiling relied on immunoSEQ multiplex PCR, and the TCRdb table lists in-frame clones only, not all of them. The table records tens of thousands of clones, under 85% of them present only once. What was sequenced was peripheral blood. These receptors all come from a human donor in a cohort sampled during active COVID-19. CDR3s include the opening cysteine and the closing phenylalanine or tryptophan. The order of the fields is J gene, D gene, clone size, CDR3 length, V gene, CDR3 DNA, CDR3 protein. D genes are given only for firm matches. A row's size may be missing; if present it is once, few, many or a size class.

J: TRBJ2-3; D: TRBD2; size: -; length: 15; V: TRBV4-1; DNA: TGCGCCAGCAGCCAAGGTAGCGGGGGCACAGATACGCAGTATTTT; CDR3: CASSQGSGGTDTQYF
J: TRBJ2-1; D: -; size: -; length: 16; V: TRBV6-6; DNA: TGTGCCAGCAGTCGCGTCGGGACAACACAAGCATTTGAGCAGTTCTTC; CDR3: CASSRVGTTQAFEQFF
J: TRBJ2-7; D: TRBD1; size: -; length: 15; V: TRBV5-5; DNA: TGTGCCAGCAGCGAGAGACAGGGTGTTCCCTACGAGCAGTACTTC; CDR3: CASSERQGVPYEQYF
J: TRBJ2-2; D: TRBD1; size: -; length: 16; V: TRBV18; DNA: TGTGCCAGCTCACCACCGGGACAGGGGTCCACCGGGGAGCTGTTTTTT; CDR3: CASSPPGQGSTGELFF
J: TRBJ1-4; D: TRBD1; size: -; length: 15; V: TRBV28; DNA: TGTGCCAGCAGTCCTTACAGGGGCAGTAGTGAAAAACTGTTTTTT; CDR3: CASSPYRGSSEKLFF
J: TRBJ2-5; D: TRBD1; size: -; length: 16; V: TRBV18; DNA: TGTGCCAGCTCACTACAGGGGGCGCATCCCCAAGAGACCCAGTACTTC; CDR3: CASSLQGAHPQETQYF
J: TRBJ2-4; D: TRBD1; size: -; length: 15; V: TRBV9; DNA: TGTGCCAGCAGCGCCACCGGGACAGAGCTAAACATTCAGTACTTC; CDR3: CASSATGTELNIQYF
J: TRBJ2-5; D: TRBD2; size: -; length: 16; V: TRBV4-1; DNA: TGCGCCAGCAGCCAAGACGGCGGGGGGCATGGAGAGACCCAGTACTTC; CDR3: CASSQDGGGHGETQYF
J: TRBJ2-2; D: TRBD1; size: -; length: 15; V: TRBV15; DNA: TGTGCCACCAGCAGAGACAACAGGGGTACCGGGGAGCTGTTTTTT; CDR3: CATSRDNRGTGELFF
J: TRBJ2-1; D: TRBD1; size: -; length: 14; V: TRBV10-3; DNA: TGTGCCACCAACCCGGGACAGGGACAGGGTGAGCAGTTCTTC; CDR3: CATNPGQGQGEQFF
J: TRBJ2-3; D: -; size: -; length: 16; V: TRBV28; DNA: TGTGCCAGCAGTTCTCCGGGGCCGGGGGGCACAGATACGCAGTATTTT; CDR3: CASSSPGPGGTDTQYF
J: TRBJ2-5; D: TRBD2; size: few; length: 16; V: TRBV9; DNA: TGTGCCAGCAGCCCCAGAGATAGCGGGGGGCCTAAGACCCAGTACTTC; CDR3: CASSPRDSGGPKTQYF
J: TRBJ2-2; D: TRBD2; size: -; length: 17; V: TRBV27; DNA: TGTGCCAGCAGTTTCCTTCTAGCGGGGGGTAAGGGCGGGGAGCTGTTTTTT; CDR3: CASSFLLAGGKGGELFF
J: TRBJ1-1; D: -; size: few; length: 17; V: TRBV3-1/TRBV3-2; DNA: TGTGCCAGCAGCCACAACTGGGGGGGGGCGATGAACACTGAAGCTTTCTTT; CDR3: CASSHNWGGAMNTEAFF
J: TRBJ2-3; D: TRBD2; size: -; length: 18; V: TRBV11-2; DNA: TGTGCCAGCAGCAGAAGACTAGCGGGGGCCCTTAGCACAGATACGCAGTATTTT; CDR3: CASSRRLAGALSTDTQYF
J: TRBJ2-1; D: -; size: -; length: 14; V: TRBV3-1/TRBV3-2; DNA: TGTGCCAGCAGCCTGCAGGGGTACAAAGGTGAGCAGTTCTTC; CDR3: CASSLQGYKGEQFF
J: TRBJ1-5; D: TRBD1; size: -; length: 13; V: TRBV28; DNA: TGTGCCAGCAGTCTACAGGGGTATCAGCCCCAGCATTTT; CDR3: CASSLQGYQPQHF
J: TRBJ2-5; D: TRBD2; size: -; length: 16; V: TRBV28; DNA: TGTGCCAGCAGTTTTATATCTAGCGGGGGCGGAGAGACCCAGTACTTC; CDR3: CASSFISSGGGETQYF
J: TRBJ2-5; D: -; size: -; length: 14; V: TRBV5-4; DNA: TGTGCCAGCAGCTTTGGGGGGGCATCGGAGACCCAGTACTTC; CDR3: CASSFGGASETQYF
J: TRBJ1-1; D: TRBD1; size: -; length: 14; V: TRBV4-1; DNA: TGCGCCAGCAGCCAAGTTGGGACAGGGGGGTTGGCTTTCTTT; CDR3: CASSQVGTGGLAFF
J: TRBJ2-3; D: -; size: -; length: 16; V: TRBV24-1; DNA: TGTGCCACCAGTGATTTGCGGGCGGGTCCTGGGGATACGCAGTATTTT; CDR3: CATSDLRAGPGDTQYF
J: TRBJ2-7; D: -; size: -; length: 12; V: TRBV3-1/TRBV3-2; DNA: TGTGCCAGCAGCCTCCGGGATGTCGAGCAGTACTTC; CDR3: CASSLRDVEQYF
J: TRBJ2-1; D: -; size: -; length: 15; V: TRBV2; DNA: TGTGCCAGCAGTGCTAAGGGGCCCCCCTACAATGAGCAGTTCTTC; CDR3: CASSAKGPPYNEQFF
J: TRBJ2-4; D: -; size: -; length: 15; V: TRBV3-1/TRBV3-2; DNA: TGTGCCAGCAGCCCTGGGCCATTAGCCAAAAACATTCAGTACTTC; CDR3: CASSPGPLAKNIQYF
J: TRBJ1-1; D: -; size: -; length: 14; V: TRBV7-2; DNA: TGTGCCAGCAGCTTCCAGGGTGGCAACACTGAAGCTTTCTTT; CDR3: CASSFQGGNTEAFF
J: TRBJ1-6; D: TRBD1; size: -; length: 20; V: TRBV27; DNA: TGTGCCAGCAGTCTACGGGTGGTTCGCGGGACAGGAATACCGAATTCACCCCTCCACTTT; CDR3: CASSLRVVRGTGIPNSPLHF
J: TRBJ2-7; D: TRBD2; size: once; length: 14; V: TRBV3-1/TRBV3-2; DNA: TGTGCCAGCAGCCAAGGAACTAGCGCGTACGAGCAGTACTTC; CDR3: CASSQGTSAYEQYF
J: TRBJ1-5; D: TRBD1; size: -; length: 15; V: TRBV3-1/TRBV3-2; DNA: TGTGCCAGCAGCCACGGTACAGGGGGTAATAAGCCCCAGCATTTT; CDR3: CASSHGTGGNKPQHF
J: TRBJ2-7; D: -; size: -; length: 13; V: TRBV5-1; DNA: TGCGCCAGCAGCTCCGAGACAGCCCGGGAGCAGTACTTC; CDR3: CASSSETAREQYF
J: TRBJ1-6; D: -; size: -; length: 13; V: TRBV5-1; DNA: TGCGCCAAGCTGTGGGGCGGTAATTCACCCCTCCACTTT; CDR3: CAKLWGGNSPLHF
J: TRBJ1-6; D: TRBD1; size: few; length: 14; V: TRBV13; DNA: TGTGCCAGCAGCTTAGGTGACAGGGTAACACCCCTCCACTTT; CDR3: CASSLGDRVTPLHF
J: TRBJ2-5; D: -; size: -; length: 15; V: TRBV2; DNA: TGTGCCAGCAGTGAAGCGCTTCCAGGGCTCGAGACCCAGTACTTC; CDR3: CASSEALPGLETQYF
J: TRBJ1-6; D: -; size: -; length: 15; V: TRBV11-2; DNA: TGTGCCAGCAGCTTAGAGGGCACACCAAATTCACCCCTCCACTTT; CDR3: CASSLEGTPNSPLHF
J: TRBJ2-3; D: -; size: -; length: 15; V: TRBV5-8; DNA: TGTGCCAGCAGCGGTGACTCGCCGCCCACAGATACGCAGTATTTT; CDR3: CASSGDSPPTDTQYF
J: TRBJ2-3; D: -; size: -; length: 14; V: TRBV19; DNA: TGTGCCAGTAGTATAGGGTGGGGGCCAGATACGCAGTATTTT; CDR3: CASSIGWGPDTQYF
J: TRBJ2-5; D: -; size: -; length: 17; V: TRBV2; DNA: TGTGCCAGCAGTGAAGGGGAGGACACACCATACCAAGAGACCCAGTACTTC; CDR3: CASSEGEDTPYQETQYF
J: TRBJ1-4; D: -; size: -; length: 16; V: TRBV21-1; DNA: TGTGCCAGCAGCAAAGATGCGAGGAGGGGAGGTGAAAAACTGTTTTTT; CDR3: CASSKDARRGGEKLFF
J: TRBJ2-3; D: TRBD2; size: -; length: 17; V: TRBV5-1; DNA: TGCGCCAGCAGCAGGACTAGCGGGGGGGCGTATCCAGATACGCAGTATTTT; CDR3: CASSRTSGGAYPDTQYF
J: TRBJ2-1; D: -; size: -; length: 11; V: TRBV12-3/TRBV12-4; DNA: TGTGCCAGCAGTTTAAGCGATGAGCAGTTCTTC; CDR3: CASSLSDEQFF
J: TRBJ2-5; D: -; size: -; length: 15; V: TRBV4-1; DNA: TGCGCCAGCAGCCAAGCGGTAACGGGGGAAAAGACCCAGTACTTC; CDR3: CASSQAVTGEKTQYF
J: TRBJ1-4; D: -; size: -; length: 15; V: TRBV5-1; DNA: TGCGCCAGCAGCTTGGGAAACGGGAATAATGAAAAACTGTTTTTT; CDR3: CASSLGNGNNEKLFF
J: TRBJ2-1; D: -; size: -; length: 11; V: TRBV12-3/TRBV12-4; DNA: TGTGCCAGCTGTCGCCAGGGCAGGCAGTTCTTC; CDR3: CASCRQGRQFF
J: TRBJ1-2; D: -; size: -; length: 14; V: TRBV11-2; DNA: TGTGCCAGCAGCCCCTCGGGGGACTTATATGGCTACACCTTC; CDR3: CASSPSGDLYGYTF